This T cell receptor beta chain was captured by sequencing in a study of PD-L1 blockade in urothelial cancer. About the research overall: Before enrollment, 0 to 3 chemotherapy regimens had been given to patients. Blood analysis was done at 3 weeks (second dose) and 6 weeks after treatment began. The median T cell count in blood samples was 140,000 to 150,000.

Each patient supplied 1 to 8 pretreatment and on-treatment samples. Libraries were prepared by immunoSEQ multiplex PCR; TCRdb keeps only in-frame clonotypes and omits some of them. Among about 39,000 clones listed, about 89% were seen once. Deletions cut 2 bases from V and 6 bases from J, with 16 bases between. The CDR3 is made up of 15 amino acids. Germline CDR1 reads MNHEY; CDR2 reads SVGAGI. Sequencing used PBMCs, obtained around atezolizumab (anti-PD-L1) treatment. The V gene is TRBV6-5, the J gene TRBJ1-1; possible D gene TRBD1, 6 bases. The clonotype was recovered from a man aged 55 to 69 with urothelial cancer. Written as DNA, the CDR3 is TGTGCCAGCAGTTACCGGAGTGTACAGGGTTCTGAAGCTTTCTTT. Residues: CASSYRSVQGSEAFF.